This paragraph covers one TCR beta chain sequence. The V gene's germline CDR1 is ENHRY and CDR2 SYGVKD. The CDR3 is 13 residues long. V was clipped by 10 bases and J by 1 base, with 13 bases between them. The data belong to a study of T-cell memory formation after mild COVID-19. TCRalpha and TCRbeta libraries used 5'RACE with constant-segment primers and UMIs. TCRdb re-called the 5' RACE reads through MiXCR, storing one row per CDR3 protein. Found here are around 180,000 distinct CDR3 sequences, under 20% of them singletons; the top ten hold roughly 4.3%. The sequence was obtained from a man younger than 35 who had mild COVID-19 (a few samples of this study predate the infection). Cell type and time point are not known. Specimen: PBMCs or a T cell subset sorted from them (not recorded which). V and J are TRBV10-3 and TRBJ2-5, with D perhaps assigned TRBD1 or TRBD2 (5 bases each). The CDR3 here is CATSRDLQETQYF. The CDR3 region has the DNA TGTGCCACCAGCCGGGACCTCCAAGAGACCCAGTACTTC.